Listed below are T cell receptor beta chains from one sample, sequenced in a study of T cell changes during pregnancy in multiple sclerosis. Using immunoSEQ multiplex PCR, the repertoire was profiled, and TCRdb retains in-frame clones only, with some absent. In the table there are more than 85,000 clones, roughly 92% of which are singletons. The material was peripheral blood, obtained in the second trimester of pregnancy. The receptors come from a female donor with multiple sclerosis, enrolled in a pregnancy study. Each CDR3 is given with its conserved first and last residue. The order of the fields is D gene, clone size, J gene, V gene, CDR3 protein, CDR3 DNA. The D gene is left open where the match is weak. Not all rows give a size; the values are once, few, many and, for expanded clones, a class.

-,once,TRBJ1-2,TRBV7-2,CASSPQNQGINGYTF,TGTGCCAGCAGCCCTCAAAACCAGGGTATCAATGGCTACACCTTC
TRBD2,-,TRBJ2-1,TRBV10-3,CAISESRRREGLEEQFF,TGTGCCATCAGTGAGTCAAGGCGTCGGGAGGGCCTTGAGGAGCAGTTCTTC
-,once,TRBJ1-4,TRBV19,CASSGRNEKLFF,TGTGCCAGTAGTGGGAGGAATGAAAAACTGTTTTTT
-,-,TRBJ1-2,TRBV28,CATSSGTRLLWYTF,TGTGCCACCTCCTCCGGGACACGGCTGCTGTGGTACACCTTC
TRBD2,once,TRBJ2-1,TRBV5-1,CASSQGLGLAAYNEQFF,TGCGCCAGCAGTCAGGGGTTGGGACTAGCAGCCTACAATGAGCAGTTCTTC
-,-,TRBJ2-3,TRBV6-5,CASSRGLFTDTQYF,TGTGCCAGCAGTCGGGGACTTTTCACAGATACGCAGTATTTT
TRBD2,-,TRBJ2-5,TRBV2,CASSDLVLAGDSETQYF,TGTGCCAGCAGCGACCTAGTACTAGCGGGAGACTCGGAGACCCAGTACTTC
TRBD2,-,TRBJ2-2,TRBV4-2,CASSPKAGKNTGELFF,TGTGCCAGCAGCCCAAAAGCGGGAAAGAACACCGGGGAGCTGTTTTTT
TRBD1,-,TRBJ2-7,TRBV7-8,CASSSTGTGAHHEQYF,TGTGCCAGCAGCTCGACTGGGACAGGGGCGCACCACGAGCAGTACTTC
-,-,TRBJ2-2,TRBV7-3,CASTPSNANTGELFF,TGTGCCAGCACCCCCAGTAACGCGAACACCGGGGAGCTGTTTTTT
-,-,TRBJ2-1,TRBV6-5,CASSYTGSSYNEQFF,TGTGCCAGCAGTTACACTGGGAGCTCCTACAATGAGCAGTTCTTC
-,once,TRBJ2-7,TRBV28,CASSLARGGDEQYF,TGTGCCAGCAGTTTAGCCAGGGGCGGAGACGAGCAGTACTTC
TRBD1,once,TRBJ2-7,TRBV2,CASSYGTVGDFYEQYF,TGTGCCAGCAGTTACGGGACAGTAGGGGATTTCTACGAGCAGTACTTC
-,-,TRBJ2-7,TRBV20-1,CSAPGYEQYF,TGCAGTGCTCCAGGGTACGAGCAGTACTTC
-,once,TRBJ1-1,TRBV28,CASSSGNTEAFF,TGTGCCAGCAGCTCCGGGAACACTGAAGCTTTCTTT
TRBD2,-,TRBJ2-1,TRBV28,CASFEGGTYNEQFF,TGTGCCAGCTTCGAGGGAGGGACCTACAATGAGCAGTTCTTC
TRBD1,-,TRBJ2-2,TRBV18,CASSHDKKGQNGELFF,TGTGCCAGCTCCCATGATAAAAAGGGACAGAACGGGGAGCTGTTTTTT
-,-,TRBJ2-2,TRBV7-3,CASSLTGPSTGELFF,TGTGCCAGCAGCTTAACGGGCCCGTCCACCGGGGAGCTGTTTTTT
TRBD1,-,TRBJ1-1,TRBV5-4,CASSHRDRESYTEAFF,TGTGCCAGCAGCCACCGGGACAGGGAGTCGTACACTGAAGCTTTCTTT
TRBD1,-,TRBJ1-1,TRBV19,CASSAQGAGTEAFF,TGTGCCAGTAGTGCACAGGGGGCTGGGACTGAAGCTTTCTTT
TRBD1,-,TRBJ1-4,TRBV4-1,CASSQDPRGRGEKLFF,TGCGCCAGCAGCCAGGACCCCAGGGGGCGAGGGGAAAAACTGTTTTTT
-,-,TRBJ2-6,TRBV5-1,CASSLIRSSGANVLTF,TGCGCCAGCAGCCTGATACGGAGCTCTGGGGCCAACGTCCTGACTTTC
-,-,TRBJ2-1,TRBV6-4,CASSEGGGAYNEQFF,TGTGCCAGCAGTGAAGGAGGGGGCGCCTACAATGAGCAGTTCTTC
TRBD1,-,TRBJ2-7,TRBV27,CASSSTGTAPKQYF,TGTGCCAGCAGTTCCACCGGGACAGCCCCCAAACAGTACTTC
-,few,TRBJ2-1,TRBV27,CASSFQGLGGNEQFF,TGTGCCAGCAGTTTCCAGGGGCTAGGGGGCAATGAGCAGTTCTTC
-,-,TRBJ2-5,TRBV7-2,CASSLLGAGETQYF,TGTGCCAGCAGCTTGCTAGGGGCGGGGGAGACCCAGTACTTC
-,-,TRBJ1-5,TRBV10-2,CAGGCPDPISQPQHF,TGCGCCGGCGGGTGCCCCGACCCTATCAGTCAGCCCCAGCATTTT
TRBD2,-,TRBJ2-7,TRBV2,CASSSGLAASYEQYF,TGTGCCAGCAGCTCGGGACTAGCGGCCTCCTACGAGCAGTACTTC
-,-,TRBJ1-2,TRBV28,CASRFRIAANYGYTF,TGTGCCAGCAGATTCAGGATTGCAGCTAACTATGGCTACACCTTC
TRBD2,once,TRBJ2-3,TRBV7-2,CASSRSSGRAADTQYF,TGTGCCAGCAGCAGATCTAGCGGGAGGGCCGCAGATACGCAGTATTTT
TRBD2,-,TRBJ2-1,TRBV11-2,CASSLTSGGYNEQFF,TGTGCCAGCAGCCTGACTAGCGGGGGGTACAATGAGCAGTTCTTC
-,-,TRBJ1-2,TRBV4-1,CASSQIPERGYTF,TGCGCCAGCAGCCAAATTCCCGAGCGGGGCTACACCTTC
TRBD1,-,TRBJ2-7,TRBV7-3,CASSLGGTGVYEQYF,TGTGCCAGCAGCTTAGGGGGGACAGGGGTCTACGAGCAGTACTTC
-,-,TRBJ2-6,TRBV9,CASNDRGTGANVLTF,TGTGCCAGCAATGATAGGGGAACTGGGGCCAACGTCCTGACTTTC
-,once,TRBJ2-1,TRBV11-3,CASSPTSNREQFF,TGTGCCAGCAGCCCTACTAGCAACCGGGAGCAGTTCTTC
-,-,TRBJ1-1,TRBV30,CAWSAGGYTEAFF,TGTGCCTGGAGTGCGGGGGGGTACACTGAAGCTTTCTTT
TRBD2,-,TRBJ2-2,TRBV5-8,CASSLALAGVGELFF,TGTGCCAGCAGCTTGGCCCTAGCGGGGGTCGGGGAGCTGTTTTTT
-,-,TRBJ1-3,TRBV30,CAWTNGNTIYF,TGTGCCTGGACAAATGGAAACACCATATATTTT
-,-,TRBJ1-3,TRBV7-2,CASSLRAPGNTIYF,TGTGCCAGCAGCCTCAGGGCACCTGGAAACACCATATATTTT
TRBD1,-,TRBJ2-1,TRBV5-1,CASSPIQGTGGGQFF,TGCGCCAGCAGCCCCATACAAGGGACAGGCGGTGGGCAGTTCTTC
TRBD2,-,TRBJ2-6,TRBV18,CASSPTSEENSGANVLTF,TGTGCCAGCTCGCCTACTAGCGAAGAGAACTCTGGGGCCAACGTCCTGACTTTC
-,-,TRBJ2-7,TRBV9,CASSVGVDISYEQYF,TGTGCCAGCAGCGTCGGTGTTGACATTTCCTACGAGCAGTACTTC
TRBD2,-,TRBJ2-7,TRBV10-3,CAISGLAGDEQYF,TGTGCCATCAGTGGACTAGCGGGGGACGAGCAGTACTTC
-,-,TRBJ2-7,TRBV5-1,CASSLNPGAYEQYF,TGCGCCAGCAGCCTAAACCCAGGGGCCTACGAGCAGTACTTC
TRBD1,-,TRBJ1-6,TRBV2,CASSESQGVYSPLHF,TGTGCCAGCAGTGAAAGTCAGGGGGTATACTCACCCCTCCACTTT
-,once,TRBJ1-2,TRBV27,CASSFTPAGNGYTF,TGTGCCAGCAGTTTTACTCCCGCGGGGAATGGCTACACCTTC
TRBD1,-,TRBJ1-1,TRBV9,CASSVGSGGTEAFF,TGTGCCAGCAGCGTAGGGTCAGGGGGTACTGAAGCTTTCTTT
-,-,TRBJ1-2,TRBV6-1,CASSASTAPNYGYTF,TGTGCCAGCAGTGCCTCGACAGCCCCTAACTATGGCTACACCTTC
TRBD2,-,TRBJ2-7,TRBV6-9,CARTLQTGCTSGGLKRSYEQYF,TGTGCCAGAACCCTCCAGACAGGGTGTACTAGCGGGGGGCTTAAACGTTCCTACGAGCAGTACTTC
-,-,TRBJ1-1,TRBV6-1,CASSPKTVGGEAFF,TGTGCCAGCAGCCCAAAGACAGTGGGCGGTGAAGCTTTCTTT
TRBD1,few,TRBJ1-1,TRBV29-1,CSVEGTGATEAFF,TGCAGCGTTGAAGGTACAGGGGCCACTGAAGCTTTCTTT
-,-,TRBJ2-6,TRBV5-1,CASSLRGKGYFGANVLTF,TGCGCCAGCAGCTTAAGGGGAAAAGGTTACTTTGGGGCCAACGTCCTGACTTTC
-,-,TRBJ1-2,TRBV30,CAWSVEEVGYTF,TGTGCCTGGAGTGTGGAAGAGGTCGGCTACACCTTC
-,-,TRBJ2-1,TRBV12-2,CASRLARRASGGIYNEQFF,TGTGCAAGTCGCTTAGCGCGCAGAGCTTCGGGGGGAATTTACAATGAGCAGTTCTTC